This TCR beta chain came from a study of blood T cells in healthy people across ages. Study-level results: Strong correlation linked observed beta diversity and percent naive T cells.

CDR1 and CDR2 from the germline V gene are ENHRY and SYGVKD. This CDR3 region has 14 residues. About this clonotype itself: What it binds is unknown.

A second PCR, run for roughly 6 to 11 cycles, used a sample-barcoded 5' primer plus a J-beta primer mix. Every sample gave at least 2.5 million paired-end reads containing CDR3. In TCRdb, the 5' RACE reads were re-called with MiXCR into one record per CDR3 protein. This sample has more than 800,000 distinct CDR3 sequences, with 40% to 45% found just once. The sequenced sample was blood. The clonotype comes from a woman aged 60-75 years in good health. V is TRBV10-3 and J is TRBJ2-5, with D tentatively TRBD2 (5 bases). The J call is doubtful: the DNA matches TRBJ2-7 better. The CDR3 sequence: CAIRDPDGSYEQYF. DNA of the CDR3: TGTGCCATCAGGGACCCCGATGGGAGCTACGAGCAGTACTTC.